The clone carrying this TCR beta chain was recorded many times. The antigen is unknown. The CDR3 is 16 residues long. Germline CDR1 and CDR2: SGHRS and YFSETQ. Between the trimmed V and J ends, which lost 4 bases and 1 base, there was a span of 12 bases. The data derive from a study of human T cells and chemical hapten exposure. Whole-study findings and limits: PT1 expanded TCR counts and patch test score were linked, and their correlation was positive.

The time point here: patch test 3, about 24 weeks after DPC sensitization. Specified treatment: therapeutic diphenylcyclopropenone sensitization with weekly scalp DPC. Only after blood had been drawn was each patch test applied. Total RNA came from unfractionated whole blood. Separate cDNA molecules received unique molecular identifiers, which the library attached to them. In TCRdb, the RACE reads were re-called with MiXCR into one record per CDR3 protein. The sample records approximately 72,000 distinct CDR3 sequences, over 8.5% being singletons. This chain uses TRBV5-1 with TRBJ2-6; D gene uncertain. The TCR was taken from a woman aged 45-65 years with alopecia areata. Some clones in this sample may be carry-over from other donors' samples. The source was whole blood, collected in connection with sensitization to the hapten diphenylcyclopropenone (DPC). CDR3: CASSPPSGSGANVLTF. CDR3 DNA sequence: TGCGCCAGCAGCCCCCCGAGTGGATCTGGGGCCAACGTCCTGACTTTC.